This section outlines one T cell receptor beta chain sequence together with its context. What this receptor recognizes is not known. No much larger clone exists at a distance of one base, and base qualities are not known. At the junction V is shortened by 5 bases and J by 7 bases, with 17 bases in between. The CDR3, from cysteine to phenylalanine, totals 14 residues. Only the CDR3 part of the read is kept: 42 bases, read in frame from the first base. Receptor libraries were prepared by RT-PCR. TCRdb records Illumina HiSeq 2500 as the sequencer. TCRdb took the public reads, trimmed them with fastp at Q25, ran MiXCR for clone calling and kept in-frame beta chains. Rows with a matching CDR3 protein are joined into one entry that keeps the most common DNA and genes. The sample has about 650,000 distinct CDR3 sequences on record, more than 15% of them singletons. The ten largest clones capture around a tenth of the sample.

These data originate in a study of response to subunit inactivated influenza vaccine listed by TCRdb under 2018. Background for the entire study: Deep quantitative profiling of the T cell receptor repertoire was used in the study to follow responses to a trivalent subunit inactivated influenza vaccine. What the authors observed across the whole study: The authors suggested that each seasonal influenza vaccination may recruit only a limited number of new T cells.

Here the sequenced sample was PBMCs from blood, taken 11 to 12 days after vaccination. This receptor was obtained from a man in his forties or fifties who received an inactivated influenza vaccine. Donor details come from another sample of the same person, matched by shared clones. The chain couples TRBV12-3 or TRBV12-4 to TRBJ1-2; TRBD1 is a possible D gene, resting on 5 matching bases. The DNA sequence is as follows: TGTGCCAGCAGTGTAGGGTACAGGAGCTCTGGCTACACCTTC. Its amino acids are CASSVGYRSSGYTF.